This paragraph covers one T cell receptor (beta chain) sequence. This clonotype was counted between two and nine times. Its antigen target is currently unknown. Per-base quality was not reported, and no clone a single base away is much larger than it. The data originate from a study of CD8 T cells in ankylosing spondylitis (dated by TCRdb to about 2017). Background on the whole study: To find TCR variants linked to disease, the study profiled T cell receptor beta repertoires in ankylosing spondylitis patients and healthy donors. Peripheral blood was sampled, and synovial fluid was additionally collected from ankylosing spondylitis patients. The whole study cohort included 85 to 120 healthy donors and about two dozen ankylosing spondylitis patients.

General findings and caveats noted by the study authors: According to the report, matched synovial fluid samples from ankylosing spondylitis patients were significantly enriched for the disease-linked clones. A TCR beta motif made up of several highly homologous amino acid variants appeared to be characteristic of blood from ankylosing spondylitis patients. Some TCR beta motif variants had previously been reported in synovial fluid and blood of reactive arthritis patients, which suggested common disease-initiation mechanisms. A CD8+ phenotype was shown by the disease-linked clones, which were found at relatively low frequencies in peripheral blood.

TCRdb lists the instrument as Illumina HiSeq 2500. Quantitative 5'-RACE with molecular barcodes was used to prepare TCR beta libraries. Per the original workflow: A new computational method based on a probabilistic model of VDJ rearrangement was used to identify disease-linked TCR variants. Through fastp at Q25 and MiXCR, TCRdb rebuilt clones from the public reads, retaining in-frame beta chains. Rows matching on CDR3 protein sequence are summarized as one entry with the most common DNA and genes. The V and J calls and clone size come from TCRdb's table, not from the authors' own analysis. Recorded for this sample are 650,000 to 800,000 distinct CDR3 sequences; around 20% of them occurred a single time. The top ten clones comprise over 15% of the sample. At the junction V is shortened by 0 bases and J by 2 bases; bases outside the gene matches: 9. From its cysteine to its phenylalanine, the CDR3 spans 18 amino acids. Of the read, only the CDR3 DNA is kept; its 54 bases are in frame from base 1.

Sequenced: blood, either unsorted or a sorted T cell fraction (not recorded which). This receptor was taken from a male donor with ankylosing spondylitis. The chain was built from TRBV12-3 or TRBV12-4 and TRBJ2-3; TRBD1 lines up with 9 middle nucleotides. This receptor has the CDR3 CASSLALGQGSITDTQYF. The nucleotide sequence is TGTGCCAGCAGTTTAGCGCTGGGACAGGGTTCAATCACAGATACGCAGTATTTT.